Shown below are 20 T cell receptor beta chains from a single sample sequenced in a study of neurological immune-mediated disorders. TCRdb used MiXCR to reprocess the 5' RACE reads, holding one entry per CDR3 protein. This sample has 55,000 to 75,000 distinct CDR3 sequences, with under 2.5% found just once. Input material: PBMCs. The receptors here all came from a man in his fifties or sixties with multiple sclerosis.

This clonotype was seen ten or more times. This chain links TRBV5-4 with TRBJ1-2, with 8 positions matching TRBD1. With 0 bases clipped from V and 3 bases from J, the junction kept 4 bases outside the gene matches. Looked up from germline, CDR1 is SGHNT and CDR2 is YYREEE (reference sequence). This CDR3 is 15 amino acids long. CDR3 region: CASSLVQGADYGYTF. The CDR3 coding sequence is TGTGCCAGCAGCTTGGTGCAGGGGGCAGACTATGGCTACACCTTC.

The sample holds a few counts of this clonotype. With a much larger clone just one base away, this may be a read error. The chain employs TRBV6-5 and TRBJ1-5, with 10 bases identical to TRBD1. The DNA matches TRBJ2-3 better at its end, which makes the J call doubtful. In germline, CDR1 is MNHEY, CDR2 SVGAGI. The CDR3 consists of 14 residues. CDR3 nucleotide sequence: TGTGCCAGCAGCTCCGGGACAGGGGTGCAGCCCCAGTATTTT. This gives the protein CASSSGTGVQPQYF.

This clonotype has ten or more counts. The rearrangement joins TRBV5-1 to TRBJ2-7; weak D call: TRBD2 (6 bases). The CDR3 contains 15 residues. V lost 0 bases, J lost 2 bases, and 12 bases lay in between. Germline V lookup: CDR1 SGHRS, CDR2 YFSETQ. DNA for the CDR3: TGCGCCAGCAGCTTGGGGGCCGGGGGTCCCTACGAGCAGTACTTC. The encoded protein is CASSLGAGGPYEQYF.

This clonotype showed up many times. The chain joins TRBV7-6 to TRBJ1-3, with D possibly being TRBD1 (5 bases). The CDR3 extends over 20 amino acids. Germline V gene data show CDR1 as SGHVS and CDR2 as FNYEAQ. The germline V and J ends were trimmed by 1 base and 0 bases, with 22 bases remaining between them. The CDR3 region is CASSLVGTEDLFDSGNTIYF. The DNA for the CDR3 is TGTGCCAGCAGCTTAGTCGGGACGGAAGACCTGTTCGACTCTGGAAACACCATATATTTT.

There are many counts of this clonotype. Here the CDR3 DNA reads TGCGCCAGCAGCTTGACTAGCGGGGCTCTCACCGGGGAGCTGTTTTTT. This gives the protein CASSLTSGALTGELFF. The rearrangement uses TRBV5-1 and TRBJ2-2, with TRBD2 matching 10 bases. The V gene's germline CDR1 is SGHRS and CDR2 YFSETQ. CDR3 size: 16 residues. The V and J ends lost 1 base and 4 bases, in that order; junction bases with no gene match: 4.

This clonotype was detected ten times or more. The V and J genes are TRBV5-6 and TRBJ2-7; D possibly corresponds to TRBD1 (7 bases). Germline CDR1 reads SGHDT; CDR2 reads YYEEEE. Trimming removed 0 bases from V and 0 bases from J, with 13 bases in between. This CDR3 has 16 amino acids. The CDR3 coding sequence is TGTGCCAGCAGCTTGGCAGGCAGGGGGGTCTCCTACGAGCAGTACTTC. It encodes CASSLAGRGVSYEQYF.

This clonotype was seen repeatedly, ten times or more. The chain employs TRBV5-1 and TRBJ2-1; possible D gene TRBD2, 6 bases. CDR3 length equals 15 residues. V was shortened by 4 bases and J by 0 bases, with 11 bases between the two germline ends. CDR1 and CDR2 (germline): SGHRS, YFSETQ. This chain's CDR3 is CASSPPSDSYNEQFF. DNA for the CDR3: TGCGCCAGCAGCCCGCCTAGCGACTCCTACAATGAGCAGTTCTTC.

The CDR3 DNA follows: TGTGCCAGCACCTTGGACGGGAACACTGAAGCTTTCTTT. Translating it yields CASTLDGNTEAFF. V and J are TRBV2 and TRBJ1-1; D gene uncertain. Germline CDR1 and CDR2: SNHLY and FYNNEI. The germline V and J ends were trimmed by 7 bases and 1 base, with 10 bases remaining between them. CDR3 size: 13 residues.

This clonotype has ten or more counts. Here the CDR3 reads CASSLSSGGAPEQFF. CDR3 DNA sequence: TGTGCCAGCAGCTTAAGTAGCGGGGGGGCTCCTGAGCAGTTCTTC. This chain joins TRBV7-2 and TRBJ2-1; 11 bases line up with TRBD2. V dropped 2 bases and J dropped 9; count of bases not matched to a gene: 6. The CDR3 consists of 15 residues. Germline lookup yields CDR1 SGHTA and CDR2 FQGNSA. The variable domain in full, completed from reference TRBV7-2 and TRBJ2-1, reads GAGVSQSPSNKVTEKGKDVELRCDPISGHTALYWYRQSLGQGLEFLIYFQGNSAPDKSGLPSDRFSAERTGGSVSTLTIQRTQQEDSAVYLCASSLSSGGAPEQFFGPGTRLTVL.

This clonotype was seen at least ten times. The chain is built from TRBV5-1 and TRBJ1-1; 7 positions match TRBD1. The V segment lost 4 bases and the J segment 0 bases; nucleotides outside the gene matches: 3. Per germline, CDR1 SGHRS and CDR2 YFSETQ. The length of the CDR3 is 14 residues. CDR3 region: CASSAQGMNTEAFF. The DNA for the CDR3 is TGCGCCAGCAGCGCACAGGGGATGAACACTGAAGCTTTCTTT.

This clonotype has ten or more counts. The chain recombines TRBV12-3 or TRBV12-4 with TRBJ2-4; a possible D gene is TRBD2 (5 bases). This CDR3 is 13 amino acids long. V lost 6 bases and J lost 5, with 11 bases in between. The CDR3 loop is CASSPEGQNIQYF. For the CDR3, the DNA is TGTGCCAGCAGCCCCGAGGGCCAAAACATTCAGTACTTC.

This clonotype was counted at least ten times. J is TRBJ2-7 and V is TRBV6-6; 9 bases are a match to TRBD1. The CDR3 is 19 amino acids. Germline V CDR1 and CDR2: MNHNY, SVGAGI (reference sequence). V lost 0 bases, J lost 3 bases, and 15 bases stayed unmatched. This chain's CDR3 is CASSYSGLTGGIEFYEQYF. CDR3 in DNA: TGTGCCAGCAGTTACTCGGGGTTGACAGGGGGTATTGAGTTCTACGAGCAGTACTTC.

This clonotype was recorded many times. The chain is built from TRBV5-1 and TRBJ1-1, with 9 bases lining up with TRBD1. The CDR3 runs to 13 residues. The germline V gene encodes CDR1 SGHRS and CDR2 YFSETQ. The V gene end was trimmed by 4 bases and the J gene end by 6 bases; junction bases not matched to a gene: 4. CDR3 bases: TGCGCCAGCAGCATGGGACAGGGTGCTGAAGCTTTCTTT. Amino acid sequence: CASSMGQGAEAFF.

This clonotype was seen at least ten times. The gene calls are TRBV6-2 or TRBV6-3 and TRBJ2-1; 7 bases align to TRBD1. CDR3 length: 17 amino acids. Germline V gene data show CDR1 as MNHEY and CDR2 as SVGEGT. J gave up 5 bases and V 2 bases, and 12 bases lay outside the gene matches. The CDR3 reads CASSYRRDSLTDNEQFF. As DNA, the CDR3 is TGTGCCAGCAGTTACCGTCGGGACAGCCTTACCGACAATGAGCAGTTCTTC.

By sample fraction, this clonotype is medium-sized (0.01 to 0.1%). The V call is TRBV29-1, the J call TRBJ2-7; TRBD2 matches 7 bases. This CDR3 comprises 11 residues. The V gene end was trimmed by 5 bases and the J gene end by 7 bases; junction bases not matched to a gene: 5. In germline, CDR1 is SQVTM, CDR2 ANQGSEA. DNA for the CDR3: TGCAGCGTTAGGGCTAGCGGTGAGCAGTACTTC. It is translated as CSVRASGEQYF.

This clonotype was detected ten times or more. This rearrangement joins TRBV7-2 to TRBJ2-7; unclear D gene. The CDR3 extends over 13 amino acids. Looked up from germline, CDR1 is SGHTA and CDR2 is FQGNSA. Trimming took off 5 bases at V and 6 bases at J, with 14 bases between the two ends. The CDR3: CASSIYTKGEQYF. In DNA, the CDR3 is TGTGCCAGCAGCATCTACACCAAAGGCGAGCAGTACTTC.

The table lists this clonotype with many counts. This chain joins TRBV20-1 and TRBJ2-7, with a tentative D call TRBD2 (5 bases). From germline, CDR1 is DFQATT and CDR2 SNEGSKA (reference sequence). V lost 3 bases and J 0 bases, leaving 12 bases between the germline ends. The CDR3 spans 14 residues. The CDR3 region has the DNA TGCAGTGCTAGCATATCACGGGGCTCCTACGAGCAGTACTTC. This gives the protein CSASISRGSYEQYF.

This clonotype has a count of ten or more. The genes are TRBV2 and TRBJ2-1; D perhaps matches TRBD2 (7 bases). Trimming cost V 3 bases and J 7 bases, with 16 bases left between them. Germline V CDR1 and CDR2: SNHLY, FYNNEI. This CDR3 has 15 amino acids. Here the CDR3 reads CASSEEGGPINEQFF. Here the CDR3 DNA reads TGTGCCAGCAGTGAGGAGGGGGGGCCGATAAATGAGCAGTTCTTC.

This clonotype was recorded at least ten times. This sequence joins TRBV5-1 and TRBJ2-2, with D perhaps matching TRBD1 (7 bases). The germline gives CDR1 SGHRS, CDR2 YFSETQ. This CDR3 comprises 15 residues. Trimming stripped 4 bases from V and 5 bases from J, with 15 bases between. The CDR3 spells CASSRGTVGTGELFF. CDR3 nucleotide sequence: TGCGCCAGCAGCCGCGGGACAGTAGGTACCGGGGAGCTGTTTTTT.

This clonotype has at least ten counts. The genes are TRBV5-5 and TRBJ1-1, with D hard to call. V lost 10 bases and J 5 bases, leaving 21 bases between the germline ends. CDR3 length equals 14 residues. Germline CDR1 SGHKS, CDR2 YYEKEE (reference sequence). The chain's CDR3 is CAVGRKGRVTEAFF. In nucleotides, the CDR3 is TGTGCCGTTGGGAGGAAGGGTAGGGTGACTGAAGCTTTCTTT. Supplemented by reference TRBV5-5 and TRBJ1-1, the full variable domain reads DAGVTQSPTHLIKTRGQQVTLRCSPISGHKSVSWYQQVLGQGPQFIFQYYEKEERGRGNFPDRFSARQFPNYSSELNVNALLLGDSALYLCAVGRKGRVTEAFFGQGTRLTVV.